This passage covers 16 T cell receptor beta chains from one sample sequenced in a study of blood T cells in healthy people across ages. Using a J-beta primer mix together with a sample-barcoded 5' primer, a second PCR was run for about 6 to 12 cycles. TCRdb re-derived calls from the 5' RACE reads in MiXCR, one entry per CDR3 protein. The table lists 1.5 million to 2 million distinct CDR3 sequences, around 50% of them singletons. Material for sequencing was blood. These TCRs come from a woman in her 40s in good health.

The V and J genes are TRBV4-3 and TRBJ1-1; TRBD1 is a possible D gene (6 bases). The CDR3 contains 17 residues. The V and J ends lost 1 base and 4 bases respectively, with 19 bases between them. The germline gives CDR1 LGHNA, CDR2 YSLEER. In DNA form, the CDR3 reads TGCGCCAGCAGCCAAGTTTTAGGCAGGGGCCGATCCACTGAAGCTTTCTTT. Protein: CASSQVLGRGRSTEAFF.

The rearrangement joins TRBV27 to TRBJ2-1, with 8 bases matching TRBD2. V lost 7 bases to trimming and J lost 6 bases; unmatched junction nucleotides: 8. Germline CDR1 and CDR2: MNHEY and SMNVEV (reference sequence). The CDR3 length is 14 residues. CDR3 residues: CASIGRVEGNEQFF. CDR3 DNA: TGTGCCAGCATCGGGAGGGTAGAGGGCAATGAGCAGTTCTTC.

The chain has TRBV28 and TRBJ2-7; D remains ambiguous. Germline V lookup: CDR1 MDHEN, CDR2 SYDVKM. The CDR3 consists of 15 residues. V dropped 4 bases and J dropped 0 bases, with 13 bases sitting between them. CDR3 coding DNA: TGTGCCAGCAGTTCCCAAGAGAAGAGCTCCTACGAGCAGTACTTC. It specifies CASSSQEKSSYEQYF. Combining the CDR3 with reference TRBV28 and TRBJ2-7 gives the whole variable domain DVKVTQSSRYLVKRTGEKVFLECVQDMDHENMFWYRQDPGLGLRLIYFSYDVKMKEKGDIPEGYSVSREKKERFSLILESASTNQTSMYLCASSSQEKSSYEQYFGPGTRLTVT.

The chain employs TRBV7-9 and TRBJ2-3; 8 nucleotides line up with TRBD1. Germline V gene lookup returns CDR1 SEHNR and CDR2 FQNEAQ (reference sequence). The junction had 18 bases not matched to a gene; V was cut back by 4 bases and J by 0 bases. CDR3 size: 20 residues. In nucleotides, the CDR3 is TGTGCCAGCAGCTCCCCAAACCAGGGGGCCAGCCTGATTAGCACAGATACGCAGTATTTT. It encodes CASSSPNQGASLISTDTQYF.

The chain employs TRBV28 and TRBJ2-7; TRBD1 agrees at 7 bases. V gave up 7 bases and J gave up 1 base; unmatched junction bases: 13. The CDR3 runs 16 residues. The V gene's germline CDR1 is MDHEN and CDR2 SYDVKM. This CDR3 is CASTPSDRVGSYEQYF. In DNA form, the CDR3 reads TGTGCCAGCACCCCCTCTGACAGGGTCGGGTCCTACGAGCAGTACTTC. The full variable domain, completed using reference TRBV28 and TRBJ2-7, is DVKVTQSSRYLVKRTGEKVFLECVQDMDHENMFWYRQDPGLGLRLIYFSYDVKMKEKGDIPEGYSVSREKKERFSLILESASTNQTSMYLCASTPSDRVGSYEQYFGPGTRLTVT.

This chain links TRBV4-3 with TRBJ2-6, with D possibly being TRBD1 (5 bases). Deletions cut 1 base from V and 4 bases from J, with 11 bases between. Per the germline V gene, CDR1 is LGHNA and CDR2 is YSLEER. The CDR3 spans 16 residues. Here the CDR3 DNA reads TGCGCCAGCAGCCAAGCGGCAGGGCAGGGGGCCAACGTCCTGACTTTC. As protein: CASSQAAGQGANVLTF.

The V and J genes are TRBV7-2 and TRBJ2-7, with TRBD2 matching over 15 bases. The germline gives CDR1 SGHTA, CDR2 FQGNSA. This CDR3 region has 18 residues. Unmatched junction bases numbered 5, after V lost 1 base and J lost 1 base. The CDR3 protein is CASSLVGLAGGQSYEQYF. CDR3 DNA: TGTGCCAGCAGCTTAGTAGGACTAGCGGGGGGGCAATCCTACGAGCAGTACTTC.

This sequence joins TRBV12-3 or TRBV12-4 and TRBJ1-2, with D maybe TRBD1 (6 bases). The CDR3 is made up of 16 amino acids. Trimming left V 4 bases short and J 7 bases short, with 22 bases between. CDR3 sequence reads: CASSSDRGAIVGGYTF. The CDR3 DNA reads as TGTGCCAGCAGTTCTGATCGGGGGGCGATAGTCGGTGGCTACACCTTC.

The chain carries TRBV20-1 and TRBJ2-7; TRBD1 matches 8 bases. Germline V gene sequence: CDR1 DFQATT, CDR2 SNEGSKA (reference sequence). This CDR3 has 15 amino acids. The V segment lost 1 base and the J segment 3 bases; nucleotides outside the gene matches: 8. The CDR3 spells CSARVDRGLIYEQYF. CDR3 in DNA: TGCAGTGCTAGAGTTGACAGGGGATTAATCTACGAGCAGTACTTC.

The chain combines TRBV7-9 with TRBJ2-7; D possibly corresponds to TRBD1 (6 bases). The CDR3 is 14 amino acids. Trimming took off 4 bases at V and 5 bases at J, with 15 bases between the two ends. The germline gives CDR1 SEHNR, CDR2 FQNEAQ (reference sequence). This CDR3 is CASSSGQYEDEQYF. For the CDR3, the DNA is TGTGCCAGCAGCTCGGGACAATATGAAGACGAGCAGTACTTC.

The rearrangement joins TRBV7-2 to TRBJ2-7; 10 positions match TRBD1. This CDR3 is built from 15 residues. Trimming cost V 0 bases and J 3 bases; bases outside gene matches: 2. The germline V gene encodes CDR1 SGHTA and CDR2 FQGNSA. The CDR3 coding sequence is TGTGCCAGCAGCTTAGCGAGGGACAGGGGCTACGAGCAGTACTTC. Translation: CASSLARDRGYEQYF.

The CDR3 spells CASSSAQGGYGYTF. Here the CDR3 DNA reads TGTGCCAGCAGCTCGGCACAGGGGGGCTATGGCTACACCTTC. V usage is TRBV5-5 and J usage is TRBJ1-2; TRBD1 agrees at 8 bases. The CDR3 covers 14 residues. Trimming cost V 3 bases and J 4 bases; bases outside gene matches: 5. Germline V gene data show CDR1 as SGHKS and CDR2 as YYEKEE (reference sequence).

V gene TRBV24-1 combines with J gene TRBJ2-6; D is possibly TRBD1 (6 bases). Looked up from germline, CDR1 is KGHDR and CDR2 is SFDVKD. CDR3 length equals 15 residues. The V end was cut by 7 bases, the J end by 2 bases, with 11 bases between. As DNA, the CDR3 is TGTGCCACCAGCGACCCAGGGGCTGGGGCCAACGTCCTGACTTTC. Translated: CATSDPGAGANVLTF.

In its sample, this clonotype was seen a few times. The V gene is TRBV27, the J gene TRBJ2-7, with 7 bases lining up with TRBD2. The CDR3 runs to 14 residues. The V gene's germline CDR1 is MNHEY and CDR2 SMNVEV (reference sequence). V trimming: 6 bases; J trimming: 4 bases; junction bases outside the gene matches: 9. CDR3 sequence: CASRILGGTYEQYF. CDR3 bases: TGTGCCAGCAGAATACTCGGGGGGACGTACGAGCAGTACTTC.

V is TRBV29-1 and J is TRBJ1-5; perhaps TRBD1 as D (5 bases). With 5 bases removed from V and 6 bases from J, the gap between germline ends came to 14 bases. Germline V gene lookup returns CDR1 SQVTM and CDR2 ANQGSEA. The CDR3 length is 13 residues. The CDR3 nucleotides are TGCAGCGTTCTCCCAGGGTGGGGTCAGCCCCAGCATTTT. Protein: CSVLPGWGQPQHF.

The chain uses TRBV9 and TRBJ1-2, with D tentatively TRBD1 (5 bases). Deletions cut 0 bases from V and 7 bases from J, with 16 bases between. Germline CDR1 is SGDLS and CDR2 is YYNGEE. This CDR3 comprises 15 residues. The CDR3 loop reads CASSVGDGGLSGYTF. As DNA, the CDR3 is TGTGCCAGCAGCGTAGGGGACGGCGGATTGAGTGGCTACACCTTC. The whole variable domain, remainder taken from reference TRBV9 and TRBJ1-2, is DSGVTQTPKHLITATGQRVTLRCSPRSGDLSVYWYQQSLDQGLQFLIQYYNGEERAKGNILERFSAQQFPDLHSELNLSSLELGDSALYFCASSVGDGGLSGYTFGSGTRLTVV.